The 2 T cell receptor beta chains in this list originate from one sample, sequenced in a study of cytomegalovirus exposure and HLA in healthy donors. PCR involved 60 Vbeta and 13 Jbeta primers. Only in-frame clones appear in the TCRdb table, and some are missing; sequencing was by immunoSEQ multiplex PCR. The sample table includes 150,000 to 200,000 clones. Material: PBMCs. The receptors were gathered from a woman aged 18-30 years in good health and CMV-seropositive.

The J gene is TRBJ2-5, the V gene TRBV6-6, with D tentatively TRBD1 (6 bases). V lost 5 bases to trimming and J lost 0 bases, with 13 bases between them. Germline loops: CDR1 MNHNY, CDR2 SVGAGI (reference sequence). The CDR3 runs to 15 residues. CDR3 bases: TGTGCCAGCAGTCCCGGGACAACCTACCAAGAGACCCAGTACTTC. Translated: CASSPGTTYQETQYF.

This sequence joins TRBV19 and TRBJ1-5; D is undetermined. Germline V CDR1 and CDR2: LNHDA, SQIVND (reference sequence). With 1 base removed from V and 2 bases from J, the gap between germline ends came to 9 bases. The CDR3 consists of 15 residues. CDR3 coding DNA: TGTGCCAGTAGTATAGGGTATAGAGGCAATCAGCCCCAGCATTTT. The encoded protein is CASSIGYRGNQPQHF.